The present T cell receptor beta chain was sequenced within a study of tumor-infiltrating lymphocytes in primary liver carcinoma. Study information: Sample counts of productive TCRbeta reads spanned roughly 3.65 to 8 million; these counts were similar across tissue types.

This clonotype was detected a few times. No antigen is known for it. Unsorted bulk tissue (roughly 19-30 mg) underwent RNA and DNA co-extraction. Treatment-naive at the time, the patients had chronic HBV infection. V was trimmed by 3 bases and J by 4 bases, leaving 12 bases between them. The CDR3 extends over 14 amino acids. Germline CDR1 MDHEN, CDR2 SYDVKM. General observations from the study: Blood fell significantly below tumors in its top-250-clone fraction (p = 0.039).

cDNA specific to TCR beta was made from 500 ng of total RNA, with a constant-region primer employed for priming. Construction of TCR beta libraries relied on three successive nested multiplex PCR rounds employing slightly modified ARM-PCR. The two initial PCR rounds, roughly 11 cycles each, used TRBV1-TRBV30 forward and C-beta reverse primers. TCRdb re-called the multiplex PCR reads through MiXCR, storing one row per CDR3 protein. Of more than 95,000 distinct CDR3 sequences in the sample, around 60% were seen once. The chain combines TRBV28 with TRBJ1-2, with D possibly being TRBD1 (5 bases). The sample comprised liver tumor tissue from sampling region 3. Sample subset: tumor region T3, left-lateral pole. This sequence was found in a woman aged 55-75 years with primary liver carcinoma and hepatitis B virus infection. The CDR3 DNA reads TGTGCCAGCAGTTTCCAGGGTTATAGCTATGGCTACACCTTC. As protein: CASSFQGYSYGYTF.